This TCR beta chain was identified during a study of molecular identifiers for immune sequencing clone quantification. Previously published methods and listed TCR primers were used for the bulk TCR libraries. TCRdb passed the PCR reads through MiXCR, listing each CDR3 protein once. The repertoire holds about 320,000 distinct CDR3 sequences, roughly a quarter seen once, with about 0.7% in the top ten. Broader study findings: The study reportedly detected spiked Jurkat TCR RNA from one cell among 1.1 million or so naive cells. Clones carrying above 20 RNA copies accounted for over 98% of effector molecules, under 1% in naive cells.

The CDR3 spans 17 residues. CDR1 and CDR2 (germline): SGHRS, YFSETQ. With 4 bases clipped from V and 6 bases from J, the junction kept 15 bases outside the gene matches. CD8+CD4-CCR7+CD45RA+ cells were sorted as naive CD8 T cells. This clonotype was recorded at least ten times. The target antigen is unknown. This chain uses TRBV5-1 with TRBJ1-3, with 8 bases identical to TRBD1. The receptor's source is a human donor in good health. Some libraries in this study had Jurkat cell RNA spiked in. The sequenced sample was naive CD8+ T cells from blood, with Jurkat cell RNA spiked in. Described subset: FACS-sorted CD8+CD4-CCR7+CD45RA+ naive T cells. CDR3 bases: TGCGCCAGCAGCAATTCCTTGGGGACAGGATCGCTAAACACCATATATTTT. Encoded protein: CASSNSLGTGSLNTIYF.